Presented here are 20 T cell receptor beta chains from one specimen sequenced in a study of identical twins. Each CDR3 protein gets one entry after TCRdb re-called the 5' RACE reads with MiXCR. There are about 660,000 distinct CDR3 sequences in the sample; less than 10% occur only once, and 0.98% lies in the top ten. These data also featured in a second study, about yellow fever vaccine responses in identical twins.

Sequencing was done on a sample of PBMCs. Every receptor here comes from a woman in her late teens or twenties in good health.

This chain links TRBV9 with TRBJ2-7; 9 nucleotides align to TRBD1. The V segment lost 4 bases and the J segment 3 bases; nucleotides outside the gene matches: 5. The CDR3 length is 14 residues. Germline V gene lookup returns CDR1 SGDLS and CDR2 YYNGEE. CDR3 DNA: TGTGCCAGCAGCCCCGGGGACAGGGTCTACGAGCAGTACTTC. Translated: CASSPGDRVYEQYF.

CDR3 DNA sequence: TGTGCCAGCAGCCAAGATCCCGGGGGGGTAAGGTACAATGAGCAGTTCTTC. Its protein product is CASSQDPGGVRYNEQFF. The rearrangement links TRBV4-2 to TRBJ2-1; the match to TRBD2 covers 8 bases. The CDR3 consists of 17 residues. V shed 0 bases, J shed 4 bases, and the junction held 8 bases outside the gene matches. Germline V gene data show CDR1 as LGHNA and CDR2 as YNFKEQ.

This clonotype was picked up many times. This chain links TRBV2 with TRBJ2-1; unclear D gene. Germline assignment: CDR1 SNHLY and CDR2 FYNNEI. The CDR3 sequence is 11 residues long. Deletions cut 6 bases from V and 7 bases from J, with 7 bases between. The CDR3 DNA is TGTGCCAGCAGCGTGTTGAATGAGCAGTTCTTC. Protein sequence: CASSVLNEQFF.

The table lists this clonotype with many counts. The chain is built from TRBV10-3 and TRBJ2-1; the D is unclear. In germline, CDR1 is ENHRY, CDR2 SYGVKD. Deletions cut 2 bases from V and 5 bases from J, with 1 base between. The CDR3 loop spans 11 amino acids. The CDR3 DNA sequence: TGTGCCATCAGTGAGCACAATGAGCAGTTCTTC. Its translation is CAISEHNEQFF.

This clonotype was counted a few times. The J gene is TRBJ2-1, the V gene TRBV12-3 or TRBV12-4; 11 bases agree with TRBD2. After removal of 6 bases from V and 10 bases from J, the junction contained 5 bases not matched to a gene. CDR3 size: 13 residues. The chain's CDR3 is CASRDGTSGEQFF. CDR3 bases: TGTGCCAGCAGGGACGGGACTAGCGGCGAGCAGTTCTTC.

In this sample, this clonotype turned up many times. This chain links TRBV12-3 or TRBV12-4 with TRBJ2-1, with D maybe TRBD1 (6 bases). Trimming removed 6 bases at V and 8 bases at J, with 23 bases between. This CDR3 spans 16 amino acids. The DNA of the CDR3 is TGTGCCAGCAGACTGGGGTCTCTGTGGGGGCGGGATGAGCAGTTCTTC. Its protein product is CASRLGSLWGRDEQFF.

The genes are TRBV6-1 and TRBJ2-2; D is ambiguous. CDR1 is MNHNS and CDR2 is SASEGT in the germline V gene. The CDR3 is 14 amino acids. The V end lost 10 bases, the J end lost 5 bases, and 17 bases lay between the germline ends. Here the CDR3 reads CATLRGLTTGELFF. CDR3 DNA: TGTGCCACTCTCCGCGGTCTTACTACCGGGGAGCTGTTTTTT.

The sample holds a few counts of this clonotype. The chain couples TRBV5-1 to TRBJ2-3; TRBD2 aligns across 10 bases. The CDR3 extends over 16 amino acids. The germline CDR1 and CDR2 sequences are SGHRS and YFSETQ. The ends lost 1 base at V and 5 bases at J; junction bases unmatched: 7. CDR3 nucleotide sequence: TGCGCCAGCAGCTTGAAGCGGGGGGGAATCGGAGATACGCAGTATTTT. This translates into CASSLKRGGIGDTQYF.

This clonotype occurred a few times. CDR3 in amino acids: CSARGTSDVDEQFF. The CDR3 bases are TGCAGTGCTAGGGGGACTAGCGATGTGGATGAGCAGTTCTTC. The chain carries TRBV20-1 and TRBJ2-1, with TRBD2 matching over 10 bases. CDR3 length: 14 amino acids. J gave up 8 bases and V 3 bases, and 7 bases lay outside the gene matches. Germline V gene data show CDR1 as DFQATT and CDR2 as SNEGSKA (reference sequence).

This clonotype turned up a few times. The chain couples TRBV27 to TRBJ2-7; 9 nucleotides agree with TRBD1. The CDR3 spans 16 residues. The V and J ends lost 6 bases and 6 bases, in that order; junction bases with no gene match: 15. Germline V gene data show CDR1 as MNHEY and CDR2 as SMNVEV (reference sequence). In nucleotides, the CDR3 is TGTGCCAGCAGAGTTTATGGTTTACAGGGGGCGGGCGAGCAGTACTTC. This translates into CASRVYGLQGAGEQYF.

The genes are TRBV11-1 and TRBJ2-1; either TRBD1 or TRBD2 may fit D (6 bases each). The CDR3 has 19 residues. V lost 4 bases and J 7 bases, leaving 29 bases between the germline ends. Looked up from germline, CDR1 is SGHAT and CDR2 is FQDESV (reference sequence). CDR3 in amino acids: CASSSTESSEQGRRNEQFF. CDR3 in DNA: TGTGCCAGCAGCTCCACTGAATCTAGCGAACAGGGCCGACGGAATGAGCAGTTCTTC. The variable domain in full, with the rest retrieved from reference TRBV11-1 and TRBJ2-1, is EAEVAQSPRYKITEKSQAVAFWCDPISGHATLYWYRQILGQGPELLVQFQDESVVDDSQLPKDRFSAERLKGVDSTLKIQPAELGDSAMYLCASSSTESSEQGRRNEQFFGPGTRLTVL.

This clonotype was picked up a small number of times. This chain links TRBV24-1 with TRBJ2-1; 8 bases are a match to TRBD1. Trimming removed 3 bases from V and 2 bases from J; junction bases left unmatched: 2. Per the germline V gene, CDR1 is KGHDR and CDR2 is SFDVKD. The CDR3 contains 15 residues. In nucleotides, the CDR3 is TGTGCCACCAGTGATGTGACAGGGGCCTACAATGAGCAGTTCTTC. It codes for CATSDVTGAYNEQFF.

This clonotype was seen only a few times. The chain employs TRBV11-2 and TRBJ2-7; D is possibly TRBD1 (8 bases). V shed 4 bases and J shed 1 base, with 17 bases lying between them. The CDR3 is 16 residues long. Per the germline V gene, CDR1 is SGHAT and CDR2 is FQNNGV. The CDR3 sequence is CASSWEQGGVSYEQYF. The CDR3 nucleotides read TGTGCCAGCAGCTGGGAACAGGGGGGGGTTTCCTACGAGCAGTACTTC.

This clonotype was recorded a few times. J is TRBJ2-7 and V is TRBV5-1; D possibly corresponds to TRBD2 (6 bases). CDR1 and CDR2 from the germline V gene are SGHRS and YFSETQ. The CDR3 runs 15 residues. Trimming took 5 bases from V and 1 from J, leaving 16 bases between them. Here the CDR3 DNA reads TGCGCCAGCAGGCACGGGGCGGGACCGTCCTACGAGCAGTACTTC. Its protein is CASRHGAGPSYEQYF. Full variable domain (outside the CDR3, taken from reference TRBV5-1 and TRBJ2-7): KAGVTQTPRYLIKTRGQQVTLSCSPISGHRSVSWYQQTPGQGLQFLFEYFSETQRNKGNFPGRFSGRQFSNSRSEMNVSTLELGDSALYLCASRHGAGPSYEQYFGPGTRLTVT.

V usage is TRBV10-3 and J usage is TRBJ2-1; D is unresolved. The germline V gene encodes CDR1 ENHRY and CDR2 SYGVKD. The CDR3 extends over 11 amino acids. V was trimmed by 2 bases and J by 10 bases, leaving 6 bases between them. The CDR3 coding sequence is TGTGCCATCAGTGAGACAATCGAGCAGTTCTTC. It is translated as CAISETIEQFF.

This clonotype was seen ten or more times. CDR3 DNA sequence: TGTGCCAGCAGCTTAGGGCTGCGGGGCACAGATACGCAGTATTTT. It specifies CASSLGLRGTDTQYF. J is TRBJ2-3 and V is TRBV11-2; weak D call: TRBD2 (5 bases). The CDR3 sequence is 15 residues long. The germline gives CDR1 SGHAT, CDR2 FQNNGV. The V and J ends lost 1 base and 1 base respectively, with 9 bases between them.

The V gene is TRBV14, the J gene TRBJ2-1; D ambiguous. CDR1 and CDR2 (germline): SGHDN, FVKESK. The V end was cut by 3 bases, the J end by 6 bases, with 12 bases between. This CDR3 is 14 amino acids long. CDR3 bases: TGTGCCAGCAGCCAGGCCCAAGGGTTCAATGAGCAGTTCTTC. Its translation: CASSQAQGFNEQFF.

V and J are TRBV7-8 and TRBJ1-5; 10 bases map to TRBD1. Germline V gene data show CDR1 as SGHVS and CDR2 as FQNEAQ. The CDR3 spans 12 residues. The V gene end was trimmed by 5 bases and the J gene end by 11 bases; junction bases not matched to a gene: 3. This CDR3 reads CASSKGQGAQHF. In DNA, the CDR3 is TGTGCCAGCAGCAAAGGACAGGGGGCCCAGCATTTT.

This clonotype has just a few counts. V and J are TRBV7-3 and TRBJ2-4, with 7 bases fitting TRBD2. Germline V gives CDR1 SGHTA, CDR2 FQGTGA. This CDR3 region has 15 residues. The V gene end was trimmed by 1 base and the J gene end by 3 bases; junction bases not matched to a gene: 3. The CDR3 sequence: CASSLIRGDKNIQYF. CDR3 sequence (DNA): TGTGCCAGCAGCTTAATCCGGGGGGACAAAAACATTCAGTACTTC.

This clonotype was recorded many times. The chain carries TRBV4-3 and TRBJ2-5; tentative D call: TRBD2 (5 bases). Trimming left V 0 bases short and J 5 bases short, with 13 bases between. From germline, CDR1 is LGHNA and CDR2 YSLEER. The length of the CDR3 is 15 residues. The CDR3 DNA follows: TGCGCCAGCAGCCAAGATAATAGCAGGAGGGAGACCCAGTACTTC. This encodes CASSQDNSRRETQYF.